The clone carrying this T cell receptor (beta chain) has only a few counts. The data stem from a study of blood T cell repertoires in COVID-19. Study-wide context: Some COVID-19 samples were acute and others convalescent; all came from the United States, Italy and Spain.

V lost 6 bases and J lost 0, with 15 bases in between. Germline values: CDR1 SGHDN, CDR2 FVKESK. The CDR3 sequence is 16 residues long. Original data processing: Reference gene primers were amplified, and this amplification served to estimate nucleated cell counts. Sequenced by immunoSEQ multiplex PCR; TCRdb stores in-frame clones only, minus some. The D gene and trimming were derived from the DNA, and the V and J assignments and clone size from that table. The repertoire includes roughly 140,000 clones, roughly 84% of them detected once, and 5% to 7% sits in the top ten. The chain links TRBV14 to TRBJ1-5; a weak D match, TRBD1 (6 bases). The sequencing sample was made of PBMCs or T cells enriched from blood (not recorded which). The receptor was derived from a woman between 50 and 59 years old who had been exposed to COVID-19. The chain's CDR3 is CASSRQGLGSNQPQHF. Written as DNA, the CDR3 is TGTGCCAGCAGTCGTCAGGGGTTAGGTAGCAATCAGCCCCAGCATTTT.